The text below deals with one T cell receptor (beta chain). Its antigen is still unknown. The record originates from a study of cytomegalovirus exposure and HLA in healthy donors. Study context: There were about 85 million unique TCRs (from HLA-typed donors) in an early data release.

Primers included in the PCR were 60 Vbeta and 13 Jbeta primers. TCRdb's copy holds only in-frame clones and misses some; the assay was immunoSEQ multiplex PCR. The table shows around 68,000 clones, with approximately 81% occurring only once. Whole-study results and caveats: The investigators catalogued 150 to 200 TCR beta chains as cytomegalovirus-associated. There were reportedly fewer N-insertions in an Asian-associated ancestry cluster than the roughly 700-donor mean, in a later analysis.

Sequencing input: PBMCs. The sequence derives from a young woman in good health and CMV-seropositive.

This CDR3 is CAWNPVVGSGNTIYF. The DNA for the CDR3 is TGTGCCTGGAATCCCGTCGTCGGGTCTGGAAACACCATATATTTT. The chain uses TRBV30 and TRBJ1-3; no clear D gene. V shed 4 bases and J shed 1 base, with 14 bases lying between them. The V gene's germline CDR1 is GTSNPN and CDR2 SVGIG (reference sequence). This CDR3 region has 15 residues.